This T cell receptor (beta chain) was identified in a study of cytotoxic CD8 clonotypes in ibrutinib-treated CLL. About the research overall: Enrolment comprised eleven to twelve relapsed/refractory and about 14 treatment-naive patients; 17 were IGHV unmutated.

T cells were sequenced at a targeted depth of 1 in 200,000 to 1 in 1 million. Sequencing used immunoSEQ multiplex PCR; TCRdb keeps in-frame clones, though not all of them. The sample consists of roughly 15,000 clones, around 81% of them appearing once. The CDR3 is 16 residues long. Concerning this clone itself: Its antigen remains unknown.

Study findings and constraints: Private clonotypes, not public ones, expanded at ibrutinib response.

This TCR derives from a human donor with chronic lymphocytic leukemia. This specimen was PBMCs, taken before ibrutinib treatment. The chain joins TRBV1 to TRBJ1-4; TRBD1 is the table's D call and was not checked against the DNA. TRBV1 is a documented pseudogene. Here the CDR3 DNA reads TGCACCAGCAGCCAAGATTGTCGGGACAGTAATGAAAAACTGTTTTTT. Its translation is CTSSQDCRDSNEKLFF.